This TCR beta chain stems from a study of shared clonotypes between healthy human individuals. The authors loaded around 190 ng DNA, 25,000 to 30,000 T cell genomes, into sorted-subset replicate PCRs. Assay: immunoSEQ multiplex PCR; the TCRdb copy retains only in-frame clones and omits some. The sample holds about 2 million clones, just under 95% seen once. This CDR3 region has 13 residues. Germline lookup yields CDR1 ENHRY and CDR2 SYGVKD. The germline V and J ends were trimmed by 3 bases and 3 bases, with 8 bases remaining between them. Study-level points and caveats: Enrolling few donors narrowed the genetic and exposure-history diversity that was represented. Depth was large, yet rarefaction showed that sorted-subset sequencing was incomplete. Only blood samples were collected, and tissue repertoires likely differ.

On this clone itself: Its antigen is currently unknown.

Naive CD8 cells were CD45RO-negative, positively selected for CCR7, excluding terminally differentiated effector memory CD45RA+ cells. This clonotype was sampled from a man between 18 and 29 years old in good health. Input material: naive CD8+ T cells sorted from blood. The chain is built from TRBV10-3 and TRBJ1-2; D is uncertain. The CDR3 DNA is TGTGCCATCAGTGAAGTCCTTGACTATGGCTACACCTTC. Its protein product is CAISEVLDYGYTF.